A selection of T cell receptor beta chains follows, all from one sample in a study of T cells in Graves' hyperthyroidism and ophthalmopathy. TCRdb redid the calling of the multiplex PCR reads with MiXCR, one entry per CDR3 protein. The data contain a few hundred thousand distinct CDR3 sequences, about a sixth of them singletons. The sequenced sample consisted of blood. The receptors derive from a woman aged 25 to 39 with Graves' hyperthyroidism. The conserved cysteine and the conserved F or W are not part of the CDR3 here. Each record gives: V gene, clone size, CDR3 protein. Clone size is shown for a subset of rows, as once, few, many or a class of expanded clone.

TRBV2	many	ASSPYERAGGGNTGELF
TRBV2	few	ASSVRTGDPETQY
TRBV20-1	many	SASYEQF
TRBV27	many	ASSSGWHGYT
TRBV20-1	few	SARGRNSYEQY
TRBV30	-	AWGFNPSYEQY
TRBV7-9	few	ASSFRGGRAGETQY
TRBV12-3/TRBV12-4	many	ASSLHSSNTEAF
TRBV7-2	many	ASSSRGGRGLYEQY
TRBV28	few	ASRKGPSYNEQF
TRBV3-1	-	ASSGRTGYGNTIY
TRBV9	-	ASSPHNSDEQY
TRBV14	many	ASSQALDTGMYSNQPQH
TRBV4-3	-	ASSQEASRFVNVLT
TRBV29-1	many	SGRTLLGSDTQY
TRBV6-2/TRBV6-3	many	ASSYGLAVGRETQY
TRBV12-3/TRBV12-4	many	ASSLGTSGSQF
TRBV27	many	ASSYSSGRNEQF
TRBV18	few	ASSPQQGAHNEQF
TRBV4-3	-	ASSQGRGFGEKLF
TRBV6-1	few	ASSEFSSAEEY
TRBV6-1	few	ASSDSIANGAQF
TRBV5-1	-	ASSFLAGVPNSYEQY
TRBV28	many	ASRSPGRDSGNTIY
TRBV6-1	many	ASTKTGMNTEAF
TRBV28	many	ASSPPKPNGSYGYT
TRBV10-3	few	ATYRGMNTDTQY
TRBV20-1	many	SARTTSGKAGEQY
TRBV6-1	many	ASSESGAGSWSEQF
TRBV29-1	-	SVAPKAGYTDTQY
TRBV5-1	-	ASSFSAGPGELF
TRBV5-1	few	ASSPGRSVYTEAF
TRBV10-3	many	AISESTRGEQY
TRBV6-2/TRBV6-3	many	ASSYSGLAGPDTQY
TRBV4-2	many	ASSLERAGELF
TRBV12-3/TRBV12-4	many	ASRSGNSPLH
TRBV7-2	few	ASGPGQGVNQPQH
TRBV11-1	few	ASSRDRGHIGELF